The 27 T cell receptor beta chains below were found in one sample sequenced in a study of cytomegalovirus exposure and HLA in healthy donors. Method: immunoSEQ multiplex PCR; TCRdb's copy keeps in-frame clones and lacks some. The table records 150,000 to 200,000 clones, around four fifths of them present only once. The sequenced material came from PBMCs. These receptors all come from a man under 40 in good health and CMV-seropositive.

V is TRBV15 and J is TRBJ2-1; D is perhaps TRBD2 (6 bases). Trimming cost V 3 bases and J 6 bases, with 18 bases left between them. Germline CDR1 LNHNV, CDR2 YYDKDF (reference sequence). This CDR3 spans 16 amino acids. The CDR3 sequence is CATSSPFRRGPNEQFF. The CDR3 DNA reads as TGTGCCACCAGCAGCCCTTTTCGGCGGGGTCCCAATGAGCAGTTCTTC. Full variable domain (missing parts from reference TRBV15 and TRBJ2-1): DAMVIQNPRYQVTQFGKPVTLSCSQTLNHNVMYWYQQKSSQAPKLLFHYYDKDFNNEADTPDNFQSRRPNTSFCFLDIRSPGLGDTAMYLCATSSPFRRGPNEQFFGPGTRLTVL.

The chain uses TRBV4-1 and TRBJ2-7; 8 positions match TRBD1. The length of the CDR3 is 18 residues. V shed 1 base and J 5 bases; nucleotides not matched to a gene: 16. Germline CDR1 is MGHRA and CDR2 is YSYEKL. The CDR3 is CASSQGGAPGTGWDEQYF. The CDR3 DNA follows: TGCGCCAGCAGCCAAGGAGGGGCTCCCGGGACAGGTTGGGACGAGCAGTACTTC.

V and J are TRBV7-9 and TRBJ1-1; tentative D call: TRBD1 (5 bases). The germline V gene has CDR1 SEHNR and CDR2 FQNEAQ (reference sequence). The CDR3 sequence is 14 residues long. Deletions cut 4 bases from V and 4 bases from J, with 13 bases between. CDR3 sequence (DNA): TGTGCCAGCAGCTCCGGGACTCGGGGCACTGAAGCTTTCTTT. It codes for CASSSGTRGTEAFF.

The chain is built from TRBV19 and TRBJ2-5; 11 bases fit TRBD2. The germline CDR1 and CDR2 sequences are LNHDA and SQIVND (reference sequence). V was pared by 2 bases and J by 2 bases, with 10 bases of the junction left unmatched. The CDR3 contains 18 residues. CDR3 nucleotide sequence: TGTGCCAGTAGTATACTTCTAGCGGGGGGAACAAGGCAAGAGACCCAGTACTTC. It encodes CASSILLAGGTRQETQYF.

This chain uses TRBV9 with TRBJ1-4; 10 positions agree with TRBD1. Unmatched junction bases numbered 4, after V lost 2 bases and J lost 6 bases. This CDR3 spans 15 amino acids. Germline V lookup: CDR1 SGDLS, CDR2 YYNGEE. CDR3 nucleotide sequence: TGTGCCAGCAGCGTCCGGGACAGGGGAGATGAAAAACTGTTTTTT. Amino acids: CASSVRDRGDEKLFF.

This chain links TRBV6-4 with TRBJ2-3, with 8 nucleotides matching TRBD2. Germline CDR1 reads MRHNA; CDR2 reads SNTAGT. Germline trimming cut 4 bases from V and 4 bases from J; bases unmatched to any gene: 4. The CDR3 consists of 14 residues. CDR3 in DNA: TGTGCCAGCAGTGCGGGGGGGCCGGCAGATACGCAGTATTTT. The encoded protein is CASSAGGPADTQYF.

The chain employs TRBV6-5 and TRBJ1-2, with TRBD1 matching 10 bases. The CDR3 is 13 amino acids. The V gene's germline CDR1 is MNHEY and CDR2 SVGAGI. Trimming removed 6 bases from V and 7 bases from J; junction bases left unmatched: 5. The CDR3 coding sequence is TGTGCCAGCAGAACTGACAGGGGGCTTGGCTACACCTTC. Amino acid sequence: CASRTDRGLGYTF.

The chain links TRBV4-1 to TRBJ2-7; weak D call: TRBD1 (6 bases). Germline CDR1 is MGHRA and CDR2 is YSYEKL. The CDR3 sequence is 15 residues long. V was shortened by 4 bases and J by 4 bases, with 17 bases between the two germline ends. CDR3 DNA sequence: TGCGCCAGCAGCCCTGGGGCTGGGGGCCCTTACGAGCAGTACTTC. Protein product: CASSPGAGGPYEQYF.

A few counts support this clone. The chain has TRBV19 and TRBJ2-2; D gene uncertain. The CDR3 has 16 residues. Germline CDR1 and CDR2: LNHDA and SQIVND (reference sequence). V was cut by 7 bases and J by 3 bases, with 18 bases left in between. The CDR3 region has the DNA TGTGCCAGTACCACTGCGAATTTGATCGACACCGGGGAGCTGTTTTTT. This sequence encodes CASTTANLIDTGELFF.

This chain uses TRBV7-3 with TRBJ2-2; 7 nucleotides align to TRBD2. Per the germline V gene, CDR1 is SGHTA and CDR2 is FQGTGA. The CDR3 extends over 17 amino acids. J was trimmed by 0 bases and V by 2 bases; bases with no gene match: 6. The CDR3 DNA is TGTGCCAGCAGCTTAGCTCACGGGGGGTCGAACACCGGGGAGCTGTTTTTT. It encodes CASSLAHGGSNTGELFF.

This chain links TRBV18 with TRBJ2-7; 7 bases align to TRBD2. This CDR3 has 18 residues. The germline V gene has CDR1 KGHSH and CDR2 LQKENI. Unmatched junction bases numbered 15, after V lost 4 bases and J lost 0 bases. The CDR3 DNA sequence: TGTGCCAGCTCACGGACTAGTTCTGCGCCTGGCTTCTCCTACGAGCAGTACTTC. Translated, it gives CASSRTSSAPGFSYEQYF. The complete variable domain, with remaining parts taken from reference TRBV18 and TRBJ2-7, reads NAGVMQNPRHLVRRRGQEARLRCSPMKGHSHVYWYRQLPEEGLKFMVYLQKENIIDESGMPKERFSAEFPKEGPSILRIQQVVRGDSAAYFCASSRTSSAPGFSYEQYFGPGTRLTVT.

The genes are TRBV19 and TRBJ1-2; possible D gene TRBD1, 5 bases. V shed 5 bases and J shed 1 base, with 11 bases lying between them. The CDR3 consists of 14 residues. Germline V gene data show CDR1 as LNHDA and CDR2 as SQIVND (reference sequence). In nucleotides, the CDR3 is TGTGCCAGTAGTTCCCGGGACTTTAACTATGGCTACACCTTC. This codes for CASSSRDFNYGYTF.

J is TRBJ2-5 and V is TRBV6-5; TRBD1 might be the D (6 bases). V lost 3 bases and J lost 2, with 13 bases in between. The CDR3 runs to 15 residues. CDR1 is MNHEY and CDR2 is SVGAGI in the germline V gene. The CDR3 nucleotides read TGTGCCAGCAGTTATATATGGACAGCACAAGAGACCCAGTACTTC. Amino acid sequence: CASSYIWTAQETQYF.

This sequence joins TRBV5-1 and TRBJ2-4; TRBD2 might be the D (6 bases). V was shortened by 0 bases and J by 0 bases, with 7 bases between the two germline ends. This CDR3 is built from 15 residues. Looked up from germline, CDR1 is SGHRS and CDR2 is YFSETQ. The CDR3: CASSLAEGAKNIQYF. In nucleotides, the CDR3 is TGCGCCAGCAGCTTGGCGGAGGGAGCCAAAAACATTCAGTACTTC. Full variable domain (outside the CDR3, taken from reference TRBV5-1 and TRBJ2-4): KAGVTQTPRYLIKTRGQQVTLSCSPISGHRSVSWYQQTPGQGLQFLFEYFSETQRNKGNFPGRFSGRQFSNSRSEMNVSTLELGDSALYLCASSLAEGAKNIQYFGAGTRLSVL.

The rearrangement uses TRBV27 and TRBJ1-4, with 8 bases fitting TRBD1. This CDR3 spans 14 amino acids. CDR1 and CDR2 (germline): MNHEY, SMNVEV (reference sequence). V dropped 4 bases and J dropped 7; count of bases not matched to a gene: 5. The CDR3 DNA is TGTGCCAGCAGTTCGGACAGGGTGGGTGAAAAACTGTTTTTT. Translated: CASSSDRVGEKLFF.

This clone was seen only once. The V and J genes are TRBV6-5 and TRBJ1-1; D gene ambiguous. The CDR3 sequence is 12 residues long. V was trimmed by 8 bases and J by 2 bases, leaving 9 bases between them. Germline CDR1 is MNHEY and CDR2 is SVGAGI. CDR3 sequence reads: CASQAGNTEAFF. The CDR3, as DNA: TGTGCCAGCCAGGCCGGCAACACTGAAGCTTTCTTT.

As to this clone: The same CDR3 can be traced to other DNA sequences in this sample. This chain links TRBV19 with TRBJ1-5; D gene uncertain. The germline CDR1 and CDR2 sequences are LNHDA and SQIVND (reference sequence). The CDR3 is 14 amino acids. V shed 1 base and J shed 5 bases, with 9 bases lying between them. CDR3 in amino acids: CASSIGGNYQPQHF. The CDR3 nucleotides read TGTGCCAGTAGTATAGGAGGCAACTATCAGCCCCAGCATTTT.

The CDR3: CASSFLVQGAPGELFF. The CDR3 nucleotides read TGTGCCAGCAGTTTCCTGGTACAGGGGGCGCCCGGGGAGCTGTTTTTT. The rearrangement uses TRBV27 and TRBJ2-2; TRBD1 matches 9 bases. V gave up 3 bases and J gave up 6 bases; unmatched junction bases: 8. Germline CDR1 is MNHEY and CDR2 is SMNVEV (reference sequence). The CDR3 has 16 amino acids.

A few counts support this clone. The J gene is TRBJ2-7, the V gene TRBV2, with 7 bases matching TRBD1. This CDR3 contains 13 residues. The V segment lost 9 bases and the J segment 2 bases; nucleotides outside the gene matches: 7. Germline V gene sequence: CDR1 SNHLY, CDR2 FYNNEI. In DNA form, the CDR3 reads TGTGCCAGGTCCAGGACAGGTCCCTACGAGCAGTACTTC. It encodes CARSRTGPYEQYF.

The DNA for the CDR3 is TGTGCCAGCAGCCAAGATCTATTGCCAGGGAATTCACCCCTCCACTTT. Protein: CASSQDLLPGNSPLHF. The chain has TRBV14 and TRBJ1-6; tentatively, D is TRBD1 (5 bases). Germline CDR1 is SGHDN and CDR2 is FVKESK. This CDR3 comprises 16 residues. Between the trimmed V and J ends, which lost 0 bases and 7 bases, there was a span of 13 bases.

CDR3: CASSPGSKTQYF. The CDR3 bases are TGTGCCAGCAGCCCAGGGTCGAAGACCCAGTACTTC. The rearrangement uses TRBV7-8 and TRBJ2-5, with TRBD1 as a possible D gene (5 bases). The V gene's germline CDR1 is SGHVS and CDR2 FQNEAQ. Trimming removed 5 bases at V and 6 bases at J, with 10 bases between. The CDR3 has 12 amino acids.

The J gene is TRBJ1-5, the V gene TRBV7-2; weak D call: TRBD1 (6 bases). Per germline, CDR1 SGHTA and CDR2 FQGNSA. This CDR3 has 17 amino acids. Deletions cut 1 base from V and 9 bases from J, with 22 bases between. DNA for the CDR3: TGTGCCAGCAGCTTAGTGGTAAATGAGAGGGGGGGTACGCCCCAGCATTTT. Protein sequence: CASSLVVNERGGTPQHF.

The table lists this clone with a count of one. The chain uses TRBV7-9 and TRBJ1-3; 7 bases are a match to TRBD1. V was clipped by 2 bases and J by 4 bases; unmatched bases: 8. The CDR3 has 16 amino acids. The germline V gene encodes CDR1 SEHNR and CDR2 FQNEAQ (reference sequence). CDR3 in amino acids: CASSLPPTGKGNTIYF. In DNA, the CDR3 is TGTGCCAGCAGCTTACCCCCGACAGGGAAAGGAAACACCATATATTTT. The whole variable domain, remainder taken from reference TRBV7-9 and TRBJ1-3, is DTGVSQNPRHKITKRGQNVTFRCDPISEHNRLYWYRQTLGQGPEFLTYFQNEAQLEKSRLLSDRFSAERPKGSFSTLEIQRTEQGDSAMYLCASSLPPTGKGNTIYFGEGSWLTVV.

J is TRBJ1-2 and V is TRBV7-2; the D gene is possibly TRBD1 (5 bases). CDR1 is SGHTA, CDR2 FQGNSA, per germline. The germline V and J ends were trimmed by 1 base and 3 bases, with 9 bases remaining between them. The CDR3 extends over 14 amino acids. The CDR3: CASSLGRGDYGYTF. The CDR3 DNA is TGTGCCAGCAGCTTAGGAAGGGGTGACTATGGCTACACCTTC.

The chain joins TRBV10-3 to TRBJ1-2; TRBD1 matches 7 bases. V was clipped by 6 bases and J by 3 bases; unmatched bases: 4. The V gene's germline CDR1 is ENHRY and CDR2 SYGVKD. The length of the CDR3 is 13 residues. This chain's CDR3 is CAIRPDRDYGYTF. DNA of the CDR3: TGTGCCATCAGACCTGACAGGGACTATGGCTACACCTTC.

The CDR3 coding sequence is TGCGCCAGCAGTGAGTCGACTCAGGGGGTACCGAACACCGGGGAGCTGTTTTTT. It is translated as CASSESTQGVPNTGELFF. This chain joins TRBV10-1 and TRBJ2-2, with 7 bases that match TRBD1. Losses at the gene ends were 0 bases for V and 0 bases for J; bases not matched to a gene: 7. The CDR3 extends over 18 amino acids. Germline CDR1 WNHNN, CDR2 SYGVQD (reference sequence).

DNA for the CDR3: TGTGCCAGCACCCCCCGGACAGGGGGCCTCGGGGAGCTGTTTTTT. It specifies CASTPRTGGLGELFF. The chain links TRBV7-2 to TRBJ2-2; TRBD1 matches at 11 bases. The ends lost 7 bases at V and 7 bases at J; junction bases unmatched: 8. The germline V gene has CDR1 SGHTA and CDR2 FQGNSA. The CDR3 is 15 residues long. The variable domain in full, with the rest retrieved from reference TRBV7-2 and TRBJ2-2, is GAGVSQSPSNKVTEKGKDVELRCDPISGHTALYWYRQSLGQGLEFLIYFQGNSAPDKSGLPSDRFSAERTGGSVSTLTIQRTQQEDSAVYLCASTPRTGGLGELFFGEGSRLTVL.